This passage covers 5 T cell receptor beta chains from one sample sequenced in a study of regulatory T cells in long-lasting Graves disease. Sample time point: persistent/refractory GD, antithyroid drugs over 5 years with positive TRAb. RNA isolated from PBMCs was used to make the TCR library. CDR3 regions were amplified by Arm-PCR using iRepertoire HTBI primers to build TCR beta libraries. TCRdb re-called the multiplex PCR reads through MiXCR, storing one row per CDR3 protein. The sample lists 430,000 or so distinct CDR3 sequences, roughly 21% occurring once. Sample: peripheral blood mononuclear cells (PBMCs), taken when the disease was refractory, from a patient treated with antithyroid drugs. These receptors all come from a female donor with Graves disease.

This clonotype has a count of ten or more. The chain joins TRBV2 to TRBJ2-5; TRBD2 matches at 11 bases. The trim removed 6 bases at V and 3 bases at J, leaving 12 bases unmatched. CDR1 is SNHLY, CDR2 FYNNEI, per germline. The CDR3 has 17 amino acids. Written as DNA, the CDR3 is TGTGCCAGCAGCGGACGGGCTAGCGGGAGGTTGGAAGAGACCCAGTACTTC. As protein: CASSGRASGRLEETQYF.

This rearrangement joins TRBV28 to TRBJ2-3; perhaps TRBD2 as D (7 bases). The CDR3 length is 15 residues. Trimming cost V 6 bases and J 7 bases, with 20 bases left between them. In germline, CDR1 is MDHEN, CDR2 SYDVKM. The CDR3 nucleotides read TGTGCCAGCAGACAATTAGGGGGAAGCGGGAATACGCAGTATTTT. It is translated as CASRQLGGSGNTQYF.

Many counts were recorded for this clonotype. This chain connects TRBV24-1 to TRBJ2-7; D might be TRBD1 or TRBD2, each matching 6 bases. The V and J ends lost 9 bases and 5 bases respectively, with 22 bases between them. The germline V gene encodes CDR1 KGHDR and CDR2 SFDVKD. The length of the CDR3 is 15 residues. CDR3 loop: CATSDTRGSGDEQYF. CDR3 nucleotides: TGTGCCACCTCCGACACCCGGGGGTCAGGGGACGAGCAGTACTTC.

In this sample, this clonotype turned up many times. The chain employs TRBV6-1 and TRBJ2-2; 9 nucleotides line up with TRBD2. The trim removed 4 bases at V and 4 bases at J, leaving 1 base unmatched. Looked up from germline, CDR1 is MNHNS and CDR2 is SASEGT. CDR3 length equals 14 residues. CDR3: CASSVLAGTGELFF. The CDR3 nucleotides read TGTGCCAGCAGTGTACTAGCGGGCACCGGGGAGCTGTTTTTT.

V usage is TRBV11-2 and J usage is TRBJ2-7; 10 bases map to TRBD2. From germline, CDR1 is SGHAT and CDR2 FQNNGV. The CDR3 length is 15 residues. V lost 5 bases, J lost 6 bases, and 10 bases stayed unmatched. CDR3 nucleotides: TGTGCCAGCAGCCGTCAAGGGACTAGCGCCTTCGAGCAGTACTTC. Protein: CASSRQGTSAFEQYF.